One sample yielded the 8 T cell receptor beta chains listed below, sequenced in a study of cytomegalovirus exposure and HLA in healthy donors. The method was immunoSEQ multiplex PCR; TCRdb's version includes in-frame clones alone and lacks a portion of them. The table lists tens of thousands of clones, about nine tenths of them singletons. The sequenced sample consisted of PBMCs. These receptors came from a young man in good health and CMV-seronegative.

This clone was detected once. The rearrangement joins TRBV9 to TRBJ1-5; unclear D gene. CDR3 length: 15 residues. V dropped 4 bases and J dropped 1 base, with 12 bases sitting between them. CDR1 and CDR2 from the germline V gene are SGDLS and YYNGEE. CDR3 sequence (DNA): TGTGCCAGCAGCCCCCCGGGCGGGAGCAATCAGCCCCAGCATTTT. Translation gives CASSPPGGSNQPQHF.

This chain links TRBV5-1 with TRBJ2-1; D gene unclear. Germline loops: CDR1 SGHRS, CDR2 YFSETQ. The CDR3 has 15 amino acids. V was pared by 4 bases and J by 8 bases, with 19 bases between. CDR3 protein: CASSPAAVVGDEQFF. Here the CDR3 DNA reads TGCGCCAGCAGCCCTGCGGCCGTAGTAGGCGATGAGCAGTTCTTC.

The rearrangement joins TRBV28 to TRBJ2-3, with 7 bases lining up with TRBD2. The V gene's germline CDR1 is MDHEN and CDR2 SYDVKM. The CDR3 has 16 amino acids. J gave up 2 bases and V 3 bases, and 8 bases lay outside the gene matches. This CDR3 reads CASSLASGRYTDTQYF. The CDR3 DNA follows: TGTGCCAGCAGTTTGGCTAGCGGACGATACACAGATACGCAGTATTTT.

V gene TRBV28 combines with J gene TRBJ2-7, with D perhaps TRBD1 (6 bases). V gave up 6 bases and J gave up 0 bases, with 12 bases separating them. In germline, CDR1 is MDHEN, CDR2 SYDVKM. This CDR3 has 14 amino acids. The CDR3, as DNA: TGTGCCAGCAGGCGACAGGTGAGCTCCTACGAGCAGTACTTC. Amino acids: CASRRQVSSYEQYF.

This chain uses TRBV5-1 with TRBJ2-7; TRBD2 matches at 8 bases. Germline trimming cut 1 base from V and 2 bases from J; bases unmatched to any gene: 5. Germline values: CDR1 SGHRS, CDR2 YFSETQ. This CDR3 contains 15 residues. DNA for the CDR3: TGCGCCAGCAGCTTGTCCCCCGGGGGGGCCTACGAGCAGTACTTC. It codes for CASSLSPGGAYEQYF.

The chain couples TRBV7-2 to TRBJ2-5; the D gene is possibly TRBD2 (6 bases). The CDR3 has 16 residues. Deletions cut 4 bases from V and 5 bases from J, with 20 bases between. The germline V gene has CDR1 SGHTA and CDR2 FQGNSA. The CDR3 sequence is CASSSRLADRQETQYF. As DNA, the CDR3 is TGTGCCAGCAGCTCCCGTTTAGCGGATAGACAGGAGACCCAGTACTTC.

The rearrangement links TRBV4-1 to TRBJ2-7, with D tentatively TRBD1 (5 bases). The CDR3 is 13 residues long. Trimming shortened V by 5 bases and J by 3 bases, and 11 bases separated the two germline ends. CDR1 MGHRA and CDR2 YSYEKL come from the germline V gene. CDR3 sequence: CASSSPGFYEQYF. CDR3 in DNA: TGCGCCAGCAGCAGCCCAGGGTTCTACGAGCAGTACTTC.

This clone was seen more than once but under ten times. This chain connects TRBV7-9 to TRBJ2-1; possibly TRBD1 for D (7 bases). The CDR3 runs 13 residues. Trimming pared 2 bases from V and 6 bases from J, leaving 8 bases between. In germline, CDR1 is SEHNR, CDR2 FQNEAQ (reference sequence). For the CDR3, the DNA is TGTGCCAGCAGCTTACAGGGGGGCAATGAGCAGTTCTTC. Translating it yields CASSLQGGNEQFF.